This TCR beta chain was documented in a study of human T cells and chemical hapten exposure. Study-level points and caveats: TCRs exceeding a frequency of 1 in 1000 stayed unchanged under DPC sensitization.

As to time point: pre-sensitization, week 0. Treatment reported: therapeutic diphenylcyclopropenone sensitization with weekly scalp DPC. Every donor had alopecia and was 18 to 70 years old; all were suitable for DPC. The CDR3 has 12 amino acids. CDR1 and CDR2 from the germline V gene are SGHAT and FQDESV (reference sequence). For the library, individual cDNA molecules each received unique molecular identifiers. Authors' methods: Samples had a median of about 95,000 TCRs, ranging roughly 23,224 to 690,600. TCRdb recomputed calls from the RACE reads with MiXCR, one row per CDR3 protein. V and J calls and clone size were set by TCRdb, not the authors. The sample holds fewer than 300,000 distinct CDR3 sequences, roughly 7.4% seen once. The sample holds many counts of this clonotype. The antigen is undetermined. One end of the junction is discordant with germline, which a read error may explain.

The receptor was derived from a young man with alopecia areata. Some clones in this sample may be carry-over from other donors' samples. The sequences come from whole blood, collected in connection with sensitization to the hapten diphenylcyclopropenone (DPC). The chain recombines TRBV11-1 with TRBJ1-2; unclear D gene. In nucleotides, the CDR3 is TGTGTCAGCGGGCGCGATGACTATGGCTACACCTTC. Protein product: CVSGRDDYGYTF.